This T cell receptor (beta chain) was documented in a study of T cell responses to AZD1222 COVID-19 vaccine. Study results and caveats: Donor demographics were predominantly white British with a female majority; clonal diversity may be underestimated. Among AZD1222 vaccinees, only five or six were seropositive at baseline.

Worth noting for this clone: Its matching antigen is unknown.

TCRdb keeps only in-frame clones here, not all; method: immunoSEQ multiplex PCR. The data hold 90,000 to 150,000 clones, with around 83% observed a single time. CDR1 is LGHNA, CDR2 YSLEER, per germline. Trimming pared 2 bases from V and 0 bases from J, leaving 18 bases between. This CDR3 contains 18 residues. Sequences were derived from peripheral blood, sampled 28 days after the second AZD1222 dose. V usage is TRBV4-3 and J usage is TRBJ2-3, with a weak D call TRBD1 (5 bases). The clonotype originates from an adult who received the AZD1222 COVID-19 vaccine. The CDR3 region has the DNA TGCGCCAGCAGCCAACAAACTCAAGGGGTGTTAAGCACAGATACGCAGTATTTT. The encoded protein is CASSQQTQGVLSTDTQYF.